This T cell receptor (beta chain) was sequenced for a study of beta chain features in type 1 diabetes. A note on this clone: Its antigen is unknown.

The sequenced template was cDNA made from the entire isolated RNA. Read counts averaged around 3.9 million for samples of naive, central memory and regulatory T cells. The method was immunoSEQ multiplex PCR; TCRdb's version includes in-frame clones alone and lacks a portion of them. The repertoire includes about 710,000 clones, over 11% of them detected once, and just under 0.04% sits in the top ten. The authors took one heparinised blood draw, averaging about 120 mL, from each donor. V shed 1 base and J shed 4 bases, with 13 bases lying between them. CDR1 and CDR2 (germline): GTSNPN, SVGIG (reference sequence). This CDR3 spans 14 amino acids. Findings and limits, study-wide: Among all four CD4+ subsets, Type 1 diabetes patients had TCRB CDR3s that were moderately but significantly shorter. Equally in patients and controls, PCR might preferentially amplify shorter templates. Relative to healthy donors, patients appeared to have naive, central memory and Treg TCRB repertoires that were more similar.

The TCR was taken from a man aged 18 to 30 with type 1 diabetes. Specimen: naive CD4+ T cells from blood. The J gene is TRBJ2-5, the V gene TRBV30; D ambiguous. DNA of the CDR3: TGTGCCTGGAGTGAGGCTGCCCTCAGAGAGACCCAGTACTTC. It yields the protein CAWSEAALRETQYF.